This entry describes one T cell receptor (beta chain). The antigen remains undetermined. The ends were cut back, 5 bases at V and 6 bases at J, with 11 bases in the middle. CDR3 length: 12 residues. Per the germline V gene, CDR1 is MNHEY and CDR2 is SMNVEV (reference sequence). The data are from a study of shared clonotypes between healthy human individuals. Whole-study findings and limits: Compared with clonotypes that all four donors shared, non-shared clonotypes had lower generation probabilities. About 5% of naive CD4 clonotypes were shared across four donors. Naive subsets generally had larger estimated richness than memory subsets.

Naive CD8 isolation took CD45RO-negative cells positively selected for CCR7 and excluded terminally differentiated effector memory CD45RA+ cells. Study donors comprised healthy, HIV-negative adults devoid of recent acute infection or vaccination. The protocol was immunoSEQ multiplex PCR, while the TCRdb copy is restricted to in-frame clones and leaves out a portion. The sample lists approximately 1.9 million clones; about 94% were seen once. The TCR comes from a man between 18 and 35 years old in good health. Some clones in this sample may be carry-over from other donors' samples. Sequenced: naive CD8+ T cells from PBMCs. The chain is built from TRBV27 and TRBJ2-7, with TRBD1 as a possible D gene (6 bases). The CDR3: CASSVQGFEQYF. The CDR3 region has the DNA TGTGCCAGCAGTGTCCAGGGGTTCGAGCAGTACTTC.